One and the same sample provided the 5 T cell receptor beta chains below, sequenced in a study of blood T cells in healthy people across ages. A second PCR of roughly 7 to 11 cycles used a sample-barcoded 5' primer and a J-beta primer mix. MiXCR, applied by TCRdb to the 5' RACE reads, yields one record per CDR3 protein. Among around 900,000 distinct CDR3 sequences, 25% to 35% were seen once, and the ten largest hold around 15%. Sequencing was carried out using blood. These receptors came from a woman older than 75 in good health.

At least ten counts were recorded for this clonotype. The CDR3 loop reads CASSLSIGGETQYF. CDR3 bases: TGTGCCAGCAGCCTTAGCATCGGGGGAGAGACCCAGTACTTC. The chain joins TRBV7-9 to TRBJ2-5; possible D gene TRBD2, 6 bases. V lost 5 bases and J lost 4, with 14 bases in between. CDR3 length equals 14 residues. The germline gives CDR1 SEHNR, CDR2 FQNEAQ (reference sequence).

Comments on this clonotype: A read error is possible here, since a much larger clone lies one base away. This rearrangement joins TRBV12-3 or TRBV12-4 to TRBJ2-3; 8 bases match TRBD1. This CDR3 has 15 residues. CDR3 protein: CASSRGQGETDAQYF. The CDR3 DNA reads TGTGCCAGCAGTCGTGGACAGGGTGAAACAGATGCGCAGTATTTT.

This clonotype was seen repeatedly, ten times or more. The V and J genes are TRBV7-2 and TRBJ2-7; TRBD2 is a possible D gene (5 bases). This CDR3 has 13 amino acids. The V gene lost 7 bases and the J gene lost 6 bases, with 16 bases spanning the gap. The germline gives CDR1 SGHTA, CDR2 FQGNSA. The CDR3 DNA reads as TGTGCCAGCACCTTTGACTATCCCGGCGAGCAGTACTTC. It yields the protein CASTFDYPGEQYF.

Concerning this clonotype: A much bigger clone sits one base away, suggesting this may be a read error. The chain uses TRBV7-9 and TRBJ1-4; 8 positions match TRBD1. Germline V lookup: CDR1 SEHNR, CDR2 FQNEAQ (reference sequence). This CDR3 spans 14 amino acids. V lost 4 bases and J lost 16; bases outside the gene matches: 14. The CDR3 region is CASSSGTGGARRFF. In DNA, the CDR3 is TGTGCCAGCAGCTCCGGGACAGGAGGGGCGCGGCGGTTTTTT.

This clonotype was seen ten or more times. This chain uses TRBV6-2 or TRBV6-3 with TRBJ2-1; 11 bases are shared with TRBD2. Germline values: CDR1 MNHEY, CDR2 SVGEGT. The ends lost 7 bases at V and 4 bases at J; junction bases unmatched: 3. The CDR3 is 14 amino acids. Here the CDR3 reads CASNPSGGYNEQFF. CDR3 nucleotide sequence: TGTGCCAGCAACCCTAGCGGGGGGTACAATGAGCAGTTCTTC.